The T cell receptor (beta chain) under discussion was sequenced for a study of blood T cells in healthy people across ages. A second PCR of about 7 to 11 cycles used a sample-barcoded 5' primer and a J-beta primer mix. Every single cDNA molecule received a tag from a template-switch adaptor with 12 random nucleotides. TCRdb used MiXCR to reprocess the 5' RACE reads, holding one entry per CDR3 protein. Found here are 730,000 or so distinct CDR3 sequences, approximately 40% of them singletons; the top ten hold around 30%. Germline V gene data show CDR1 as SGHRS and CDR2 as YFSETQ. The CDR3 spans 14 residues. Between the trimmed V and J ends, which lost 1 base and 5 bases, there was a span of 13 bases. This clonotype was counted a few times.

The chain has TRBV5-1 and TRBJ2-7; D might be TRBD2 (5 bases). The receptor's source is a man older than 75 in good health. Sequencing was done on a sample of blood. This CDR3 is CASSLQNRADEQYF. The CDR3 DNA reads TGCGCCAGCAGCTTGCAGAACCGAGCGGACGAGCAGTACTTC.